This TCR beta chain was identified in a study of T-cell reconstitution after alpha-beta-depleted transplantation in children. Notes on the study in general: Alpha-beta T cells about two months after transplant reportedly derived from several hundred expanded graft clones. By one year post-transplant, T-cell counts and diversity largely arose from T cells that were newly produced. Diversity of TCRbeta at day 60 was high in some patients, arising from surviving recipient T cells and thymic progenitors.

Unique molecular identifiers were used in preparing the TCRbeta library. TCRdb re-called the PCR reads through MiXCR, storing one row per CDR3 protein. This table has around 800,000 distinct CDR3 sequences, approximately 15% appearing once. A remark on this clonotype: Its antigen remains unidentified.

The CDR3 is 19 residues long. Germline V CDR1 and CDR2: LNHDA, SQIVND (reference sequence). The V gene end was trimmed by 3 bases and the J gene end by 6 bases; junction bases not matched to a gene: 19. The sequencing here drew on PBMCs, mostly from graft donor cells, taken 360 days after TCRalphabeta/CD19-depleted stem cell transplant. V usage is TRBV19 and J usage is TRBJ2-5, with 10 nucleotides matching TRBD2. The receptor comes from a male patient under 18 who had a stem cell transplant for acute lymphoblastic leukemia, so the T cells may come from the graft donor. The DNA for the CDR3 is TGTGCCAGTAGTATGACGGACTTGGGAGCGGGAGGGCCTCCGAAGACCCAGTACTTC. It codes for CASSMTDLGAGGPPKTQYF. The full variable domain, completed using reference TRBV19 and TRBJ2-5, is DGGITQSPKYLFRKEGQNVTLSCEQNLNHDAMYWYRQDPGQGLRLIYYSQIVNDFQKGDIAEGYSVSREKKESFPLTVTSAQKNPTAFYLCASSMTDLGAGGPPKTQYFGPGTRLLVL.